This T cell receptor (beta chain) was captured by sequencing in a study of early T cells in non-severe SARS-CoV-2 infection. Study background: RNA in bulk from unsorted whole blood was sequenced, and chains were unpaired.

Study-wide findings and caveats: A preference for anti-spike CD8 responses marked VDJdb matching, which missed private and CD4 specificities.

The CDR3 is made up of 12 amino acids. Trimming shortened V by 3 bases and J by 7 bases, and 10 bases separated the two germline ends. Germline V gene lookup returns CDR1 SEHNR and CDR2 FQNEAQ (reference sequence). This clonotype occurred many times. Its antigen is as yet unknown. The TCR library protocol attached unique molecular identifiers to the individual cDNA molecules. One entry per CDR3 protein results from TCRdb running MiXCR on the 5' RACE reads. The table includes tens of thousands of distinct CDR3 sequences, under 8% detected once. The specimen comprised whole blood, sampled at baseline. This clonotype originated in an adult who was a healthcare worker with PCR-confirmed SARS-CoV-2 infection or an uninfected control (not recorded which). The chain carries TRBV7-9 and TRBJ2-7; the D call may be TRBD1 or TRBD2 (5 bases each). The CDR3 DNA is TGTGCCAGCAGCTTTCTGGGGGTTGAGCAGTACTTC. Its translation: CASSFLGVEQYF.